The entry that follows covers one T cell receptor beta chain sequence. Its antigen is still unknown. Base qualities were left out, and no much larger clone turns up one base away. Healthy HIV-negative adults with no recently reported acute infections or vaccinations were included as donors. Only Caucasian adults living in Nashville, Tennessee, USA were represented among the donors. Magnetic negative selection was used to enrich CD4+ T cells, after which naive cells were positively selected on CD45RA and the negative fraction became the memory subset. Blood was obtained by leukapheresis, after which PBMCs were separated by Ficoll-Histopaque density gradient centrifugation and cryopreserved in liquid nitrogen vapor phase. Purity and quantity of every magnetically sorted T cell population were checked by analytical flow cytometry. Genomic DNA was isolated from each sorted fraction and quantified by UV absorbance on a Nanodrop 2000c.

This entry comes from a study of shared clonotypes between healthy human individuals (dated by TCRdb to about 2020). Background for the entire study: A few men and a couple of women, aged 18 to 49 years, made up the cohort. Per donor, leukapheresis produced somewhere between about 0.85 and 10 billion PBMCs. To increase sequencing depth and limit assay-specific biases, TCR repertoire library preparation and sequencing were carried out by different laboratories using diverse techniques. To estimate repertoire size and how much clonotypes are shared between individuals, the study performed deep sequencing of blood TCR repertoires from five healthy adults. For each donor, CD4 naive and CD4 memory were each given three plates, CD8 naive was given two plates, and CD8 memory was given one plate. On the study overall, not on this receptor specifically: Pairwise subsampling indicated that sequencing depth was expected to affect the degree of clonotype sharing among donors. Sampling was restricted to blood, and TCR repertoires in tissues likely differ from the TCR repertoires found in blood. Clonotypes shared by all four sorted-subset donors showed higher generation probabilities than non-shared clonotypes. Even with the large sequencing depth, rarefaction of the sorted-subset datasets indicated that sequencing was incomplete. Larger estimated clonotype richness was generally found for naive subsets than for memory subsets. Sharing across several donors was observed for around 4.8% of naive CD4, over 3% of naive CD8, 2.3% of memory CD4, and less than 0.45% of memory CD8 clonotypes. The genetic and exposure-history diversity represented was limited by the small number of donors.

TCR CDR3 regions were amplified from genomic DNA by multiplex PCR using the deep immunoSEQ assay. Extracted genomic DNA from each cell subset was distributed evenly across all wells of several immunoSEQ 96-well plates, and each plate was treated as a replicate. For sorted subsets, around 200 ng genomic DNA, equal to tens of thousands of T cell genomes, was loaded into each replicate PCR. The purified libraries were quantified using a Qubit 3.0 fluorometer, sized with a Bioanalyzer 2100, and then quantified again using the KAPA Library Quantification kit. Every immunoSEQ 96-well plate was sequenced on a dedicated single-read 150-cycle Illumina NextSeq 550 flow cell. The paper's data handling went like this. Because the immunoSEQ output held only junctional sequences and lacked quality scores, the filtering could not match the filtering applied to full-length reads. To assign V/J genes and CDR3, sequences were annotated using PyIR, a Python wrapper for IgBLAST v1.9, with IMGT germline references. Any read was removed if the V/J assignment was weak (E-value above 1e-6), the CDR3 was missing, or the read contained stop codons, out-of-frame junctions, or ambiguous translated residues. V3J clonotypes were defined by identical inferred V gene, J gene, and CDR3 amino acid sequence. Percentage overlap between repertoires was computed as shared unique clonotypes divided by the size of the smaller repertoire. Richness of each repertoire was evaluated using RTK rarefaction, the Chao1 estimator, and Recon v2.1 estimates of unobserved clonotypes. OLGA was used to compute generation probabilities for all TCRbeta clonotypes that the gDNA method yielded from a few donors. TCRdb limited this immuneACCESS table to in-frame rearrangements with V and J called. A share of clones is missing; checked studies link under half to unresolved V genes, and the rest is unexplained. That table supplies the V and J calls and clone size; D and trimming were determined from the DNA. For this sample the table gives a few million clones, of which just under 95% were detected only once. Together, the top ten hold approximately 0.41% of the sample.

CDR1 and CDR2 are drawn from the germline V gene: MDHEN, SYDVKM. Its CDR3 holds 16 amino acids, cysteine through phenylalanine. The CDR3 DNA has 48 bases and is translated from base 1. V is shortened by 4 bases, J by 0 bases, and the region joining them spans 13 bases. The source material was naive CD4+ T cells from PBMCs. The cell subset or site tag for this specimen amounts to: CD45RA+ positively selected. This TCR was recovered from a man younger than 35 in good health. Some clones in this sample may be carry-over from other donors' samples. Rearrangement joined TRBV28 to TRBJ1-3, and perhaps TRBD1 as D gene, on 5 matching bases. The CDR3 corresponds to CASSSPGRYSGNTIYF. The DNA reads TGTGCCAGCAGTTCCCCGGGACGGTACTCTGGAAACACCATATATTTT.